This T cell receptor (beta chain) was retrieved from a study of T cell changes during pregnancy in multiple sclerosis. The repertoire was sequenced with immunoSEQ multiplex PCR; TCRdb's copy has only in-frame clones and lacks some. This sample has fewer than 70,000 clones, with around 92% found just once. Germline V CDR1 and CDR2: MDHEN, SYDVKM. CDR3 size: 16 residues. V lost 4 bases and J lost 0; bases outside the gene matches: 4. Specimen: peripheral blood, collected in the second trimester of pregnancy. The source is a female donor in good health, enrolled as a control in a pregnancy study. The V call is TRBV28, the J call TRBJ1-5; the match to TRBD1 covers 9 bases. CDR3: CASSSGTGTSNQPQHF. The CDR3 coding sequence is TGTGCCAGCAGTTCCGGGACAGGGACTAGCAATCAGCCCCAGCATTTT.